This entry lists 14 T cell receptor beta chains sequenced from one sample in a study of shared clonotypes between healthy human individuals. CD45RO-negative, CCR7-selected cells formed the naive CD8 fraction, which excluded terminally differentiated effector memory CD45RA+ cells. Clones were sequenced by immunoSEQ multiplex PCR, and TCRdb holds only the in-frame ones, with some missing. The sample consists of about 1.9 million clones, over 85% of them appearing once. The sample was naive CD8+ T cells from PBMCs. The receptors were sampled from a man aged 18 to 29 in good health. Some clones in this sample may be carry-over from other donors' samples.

The CDR3 spells CASSSHRESGRAGEQFF. CDR3 bases: TGTGCCAGCAGTTCCCACAGGGAGAGCGGGAGGGCCGGTGAGCAGTTCTTC. This chain links TRBV27 with TRBJ2-1; TRBD2 matches 10 bases. This CDR3 comprises 17 residues. V dropped 4 bases and J dropped 9; count of bases not matched to a gene: 15. The germline V gene has CDR1 MNHEY and CDR2 SMNVEV (reference sequence).

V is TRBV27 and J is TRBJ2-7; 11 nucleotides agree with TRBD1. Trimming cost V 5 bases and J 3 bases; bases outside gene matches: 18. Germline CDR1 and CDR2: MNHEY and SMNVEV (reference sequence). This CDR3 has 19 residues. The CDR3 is CASSPGGTGGILDYYEQYF. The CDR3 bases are TGTGCCAGCAGTCCCGGAGGGACAGGGGGGATCTTAGACTACTACGAGCAGTACTTC.

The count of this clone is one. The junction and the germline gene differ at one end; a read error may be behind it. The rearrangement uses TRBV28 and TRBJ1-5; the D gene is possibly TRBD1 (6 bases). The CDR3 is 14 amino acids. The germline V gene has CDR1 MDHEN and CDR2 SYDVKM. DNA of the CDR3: TGTGCCAGCGGTTTGCAACAGGGAGGCCAGCCCCAGCATTTT. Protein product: CASGLQQGGQPQHF.

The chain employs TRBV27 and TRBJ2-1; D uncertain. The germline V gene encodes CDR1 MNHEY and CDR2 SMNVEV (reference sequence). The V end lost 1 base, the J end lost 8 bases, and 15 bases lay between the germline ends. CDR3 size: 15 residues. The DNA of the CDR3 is TGTGCCAGCAGTTTATATCCTCGAGGAGTGGATGAGCAGTTCTTC. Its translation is CASSLYPRGVDEQFF.

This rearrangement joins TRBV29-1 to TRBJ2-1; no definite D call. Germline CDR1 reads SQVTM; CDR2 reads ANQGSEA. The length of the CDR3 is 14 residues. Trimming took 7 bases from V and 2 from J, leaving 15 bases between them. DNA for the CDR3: TGCAGCGGCCGAATTTTTAAGGCCTACAATGAGCAGTTCTTC. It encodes CSGRIFKAYNEQFF.

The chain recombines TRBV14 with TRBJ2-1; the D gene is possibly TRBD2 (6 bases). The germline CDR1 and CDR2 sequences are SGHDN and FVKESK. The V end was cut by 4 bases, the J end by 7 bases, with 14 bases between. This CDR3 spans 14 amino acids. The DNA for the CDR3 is TGTGCCAGCAGCCCATATGGGACTTGGAATGAGCAGTTCTTC. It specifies CASSPYGTWNEQFF.

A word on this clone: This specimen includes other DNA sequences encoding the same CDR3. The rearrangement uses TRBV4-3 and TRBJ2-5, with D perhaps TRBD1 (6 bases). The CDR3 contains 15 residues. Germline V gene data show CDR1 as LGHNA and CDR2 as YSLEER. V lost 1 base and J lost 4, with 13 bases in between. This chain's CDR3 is CASSQGTGLGETQYF. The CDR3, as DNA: TGCGCCAGCAGCCAAGGAACAGGGTTGGGAGAGACCCAGTACTTC.

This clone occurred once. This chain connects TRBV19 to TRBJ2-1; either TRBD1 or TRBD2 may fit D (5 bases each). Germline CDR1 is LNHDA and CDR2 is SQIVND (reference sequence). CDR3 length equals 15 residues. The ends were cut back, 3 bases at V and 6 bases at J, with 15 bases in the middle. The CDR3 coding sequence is TGTGCCAGTAGTATCTGGGGCGGGTCGCGCAATGAGCAGTTCTTC. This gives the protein CASSIWGGSRNEQFF.

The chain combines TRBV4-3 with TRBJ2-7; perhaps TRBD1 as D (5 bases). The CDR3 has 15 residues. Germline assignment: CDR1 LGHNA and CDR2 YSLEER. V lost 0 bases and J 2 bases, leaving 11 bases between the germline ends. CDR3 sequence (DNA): TGCGCCAGCAGCCAAGATATGGGCAGGGCCTACGAGCAGTACTTC. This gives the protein CASSQDMGRAYEQYF.

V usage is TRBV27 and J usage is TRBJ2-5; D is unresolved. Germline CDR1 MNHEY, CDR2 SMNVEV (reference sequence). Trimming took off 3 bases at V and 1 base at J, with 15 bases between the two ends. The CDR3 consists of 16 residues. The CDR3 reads CASSFLGPLSQETQYF. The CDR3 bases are TGTGCCAGCAGTTTCCTAGGACCCCTCTCCCAAGAGACCCAGTACTTC.

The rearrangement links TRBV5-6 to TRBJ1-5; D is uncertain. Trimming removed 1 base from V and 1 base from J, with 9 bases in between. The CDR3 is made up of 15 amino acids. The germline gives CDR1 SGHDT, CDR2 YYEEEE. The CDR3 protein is CASSLQHASNQPQHF. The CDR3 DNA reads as TGTGCCAGCAGCTTGCAACACGCGAGCAATCAGCCCCAGCATTTT.

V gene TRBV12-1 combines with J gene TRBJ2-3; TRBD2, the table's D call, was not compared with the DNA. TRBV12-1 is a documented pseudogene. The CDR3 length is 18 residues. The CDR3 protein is CASSPGLAGSAGTDTQYF. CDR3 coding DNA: TGTGCCAGCAGCCCCGGACTAGCGGGATCGGCGGGTACAGATACGCAGTATTTT.

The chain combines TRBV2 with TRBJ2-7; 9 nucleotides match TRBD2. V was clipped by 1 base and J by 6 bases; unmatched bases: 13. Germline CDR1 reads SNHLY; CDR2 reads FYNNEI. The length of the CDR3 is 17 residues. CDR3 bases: TGTGCCAGCAGTGAAGGGGCTAGCGGGACCTCGTCTCCCGAGCAGTACTTC. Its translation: CASSEGASGTSSPEQYF.

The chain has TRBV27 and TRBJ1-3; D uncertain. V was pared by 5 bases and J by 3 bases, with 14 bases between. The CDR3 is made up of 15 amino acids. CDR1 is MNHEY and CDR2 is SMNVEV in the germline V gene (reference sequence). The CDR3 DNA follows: TGTGCCAGCAGTCCAGGCGGGGTAATTGGAAACACCATATATTTT. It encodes CASSPGGVIGNTIYF.